Reported below is one T cell receptor (beta chain). The antigen is unknown. Terminally differentiated effector memory CD45RA+ cells were excluded by CCR7 positive selection of CD45RO-negative cells. As processed by the authors: Owing to the provision of junction-only sequences devoid of quality scores by immunoSEQ, filtering differed. Measured with immunoSEQ multiplex PCR; TCRdb has only the in-frame clones, and not every one. D and trimming were read from the DNA, whereas the V and J calls and clone size are those reported in that table. The table has more than 2 million clones, about 93% seen once; the top ten hold approximately 1.6%. The sample belongs to a study of shared clonotypes between healthy human individuals. Study summary: Each donor had three CD4 naive, three CD4 memory, two CD8 naive and one CD8 memory plate.

Germline CDR1 is MNHEY and CDR2 is SMNVEV (reference sequence). Trimming left V 3 bases short and J 2 bases short, with 8 bases between. CDR3 size: 13 residues. Findings and caveats of the study: Naive subsets usually exceeded memory subsets in estimated richness. Donor scarcity curtailed the genetic and exposure-history diversity represented herein.

The sample consisted of naive CD8+ T cells from PBMCs. The source is a man aged 18 to 29 in good health. Some clones in this sample may be carry-over from other donors' samples. The rearrangement uses TRBV27 and TRBJ2-7; D remains unclear. The CDR3 DNA reads TGTGCCAGCAGTTTGGAGTCCCCCTACGAGCAGTACTTC. This encodes CASSLESPYEQYF.